This T cell receptor (beta chain) was documented in a study of patients and donors after allogeneic stem cell transplantation. The CDR3 totals 16 residues. Germline V gene lookup returns CDR1 SGHDN and CDR2 FVKESK. Trimming took 2 bases from V and 3 from J; bases not matched to a gene: 7. A single record per CDR3 protein comes from TCRdb applying MiXCR to the RT-PCR reads. Among some 200,000 distinct CDR3 sequences listed, more than 35% were seen once. The chain has TRBV14 and TRBJ1-1, with 9 nucleotides matching TRBD1. The TCR sequence derives from a human donor who was either an allogeneic HSCT recipient or a stem cell or donor lymphocyte infusion donor (not recorded which). It is not recorded whose cells these are; they may come from a transplant donor. Sequencing was carried out using blood, either unsorted or a sorted T cell fraction (not recorded which). CDR3 coding DNA: TGTGCCAGCAGCCAAACCGGGACAGGGATTGACACTGAAGCTTTCTTT. It is translated as CASSQTGTGIDTEAFF.